This TCR beta chain originates from a study of T cells after yellow fever vaccination. Germline CDR1 MNHNS, CDR2 SASEGT. This CDR3 comprises 16 residues. J gave up 5 bases and V 6 bases, and 9 bases lay outside the gene matches. From the 5' RACE reads, TCRdb called clonotypes with MiXCR, one entry per CDR3 protein. The sample holds 500,000 to 550,000 distinct CDR3 sequences, 21% seen once. In its sample, this clonotype was seen a few times. The sequence came from a young man who received the YFV17D yellow fever vaccine. V usage is TRBV6-1 and J usage is TRBJ2-2; 10 nucleotides line up with TRBD1. The sequences come from PBMCs, collected about 20 days after the first yellow fever vaccination. The CDR3 coding sequence is TGTGCCAGCAGGGGCACCGGGACAGGGGAGACCGGGGAGCTGTTTTTT. Translating it yields CASRGTGTGETGELFF.